This note documents a single T cell receptor (beta chain) sequence. Its antigen is as yet unknown. The sample belongs to a study of cytomegalovirus exposure and HLA in healthy donors. Study-level information: There were about 85 million unique TCRs (from HLA-typed donors) in an early data release.

Both 60 Vbeta primers and 13 Jbeta primers went into the PCR. Using immunoSEQ multiplex PCR, the repertoire was profiled, and TCRdb retains in-frame clones only, with some absent. The sample lists 150,000 to 200,000 clones, about four fifths occurring once. The CDR3 has 22 residues. Study results and limitations: In vitro checks showed that a few CMV-associated chains really do target CMV antigens. Previously analyzed data showed that most TCR beta V segments were productive at a frequency of about 87% or about 30%. Published work reported that the classifier diagnosed cytomegalovirus status with high specificity and sensitivity.

The sample comprised PBMCs. This chain connects TRBV21-1 to TRBJ2-2; TRBD1, as called in the table, went unchecked against the DNA. TRBV21-1 is recorded as a pseudogene. The receptor was isolated from a man between 18 and 35 years old in good health and CMV-seronegative. The CDR3 coding sequence is TGTGCCAGCAGCAAAGAGCTTCGTTACTCAGGTGCCGACCGTTCGAACACCGGGGAGCTGTTTTTT. It specifies CASSKELRYSGADRSNTGELFF.